The clone carrying this TCR beta chain has at least ten counts. The antigen remains unidentified. The sample is drawn from a study of tumor-infiltrating lymphocytes in glioblastoma multiforme. General study findings and limits: Detected clone frequencies may not reflect cell counts, being RNA-based.

Multiple V-beta primers and a C-beta primer amplified TCRB from RNA. Input was approximately 0.5 ug total RNA, reverse-transcribed with a C-beta primer. These TCRB libraries lack any described unique molecular identifiers. From the multiplex PCR reads, TCRdb called clonotypes with MiXCR, one entry per CDR3 protein. The table shows around 13,000 distinct CDR3 sequences, with approximately 70% occurring only once. Germline CDR1 SGHRS, CDR2 YFSETQ. The CDR3 loop spans 13 amino acids. The germline V and J ends were trimmed by 4 bases and 6 bases, with 13 bases remaining between them. The TCR was taken from a male donor with glioblastoma. Sequencing was carried out using brain tumor tissue. V is TRBV5-1 and J is TRBJ1-2; D remains ambiguous. The CDR3 DNA follows: TGCGCCAGCAGCGTGGACGGACGGAATGGCTACACCTTC. This gives the protein CASSVDGRNGYTF.